The source of this TCR beta chain is a study of cytomegalovirus exposure and HLA in healthy donors. Primers for the PCR totalled 60 Vbeta and 13 Jbeta. Authors' analysis steps: A later analysis counted approximately 80 million unique TCR beta chains, some 11 million shared. Sequenced by immunoSEQ multiplex PCR; TCRdb stores in-frame clones only, minus some. V and J calls plus clone size are reproduced from that table; the DNA served to infer D and trimming. Here the sample spans roughly 200,000 clones, about 69% being singletons. The sequenced sample was PBMCs. The clonotype originates from a male donor in good health and CMV-seronegative.

CDR3 amino acids: CATMPPGLVGNEQFF. Written as DNA, the CDR3 is TGTGCCACCATGCCCCCGGGACTAGTGGGTAATGAGCAGTTCTTC. The J gene is TRBJ2-1, the V gene TRBV10-3, with TRBD2 matching over 8 bases. The germline V gene has CDR1 ENHRY and CDR2 SYGVKD. The CDR3 loop spans 15 amino acids. V dropped 10 bases and J dropped 7; count of bases not matched to a gene: 15.